Listed here are 21 T cell receptor beta chains from one sample, sequenced in a study of blood T cell repertoires in COVID-19. Generated by immunoSEQ multiplex PCR, the TCRdb table keeps only in-frame clones and is missing some. This table holds under 150,000 clones, around 87% found once. Sequenced input: peripheral blood. These TCRs come from a man in his forties or fifties with acute or convalescent COVID-19.

V and J are TRBV11-2 and TRBJ2-4; maybe TRBD2 (6 bases). Trimming pared 5 bases from V and 4 bases from J, leaving 18 bases between. The CDR3 extends over 16 amino acids. Germline values: CDR1 SGHAT, CDR2 FQNNGV. The CDR3 DNA reads as TGTGCCAGCAGCCCCTCTGTTGGAGGGATAAAAAACATTCAGTACTTC. Protein product: CASSPSVGGIKNIQYF. The full variable domain, rest sourced from reference TRBV11-2 and TRBJ2-4, is EAGVAQSPRYKIIEKRQSVAFWCNPISGHATLYWYQQILGQGPKLLIQFQNNGVVDDSQLPKDRFSAERLKGVDSTLKIQPAKLEDSAVYLCASSPSVGGIKNIQYFGAGTRLSVL.

This CDR3 reads CASSILLGRFGYTF. The DNA for the CDR3 is TGTGCCAGTAGTATACTCTTAGGGAGGTTCGGCTACACCTTC. The gene calls are TRBV19 and TRBJ1-2, with D hard to call. Germline CDR1 reads LNHDA; CDR2 reads SQIVND (reference sequence). This CDR3 spans 14 amino acids. The ends were cut back, 2 bases at V and 8 bases at J, with 15 bases in the middle. Drawing the rest from reference TRBV19 and TRBJ1-2, the complete variable domain is DGGITQSPKYLFRKEGQNVTLSCEQNLNHDAMYWYRQDPGQGLRLIYYSQIVNDFQKGDIAEGYSVSREKKESFPLTVTSAQKNPTAFYLCASSILLGRFGYTFGSGTRLTVV.

The rearrangement joins TRBV5-1 to TRBJ1-2; 8 nucleotides agree with TRBD1. The CDR3 extends over 14 amino acids. V was pared by 0 bases and J by 2 bases, with 0 bases of the junction left unmatched. CDR1 and CDR2 from the germline V gene are SGHRS and YFSETQ. The CDR3 DNA is TGCGCCAGCAGCTTGGGGGACAGGAACTATGGCTACACCTTC. Translating it yields CASSLGDRNYGYTF. Full variable domain (outside the CDR3, taken from reference TRBV5-1 and TRBJ1-2): KAGVTQTPRYLIKTRGQQVTLSCSPISGHRSVSWYQQTPGQGLQFLFEYFSETQRNKGNFPGRFSGRQFSNSRSEMNVSTLELGDSALYLCASSLGDRNYGYTFGSGTRLTVV.

The chain has TRBV6-4 and TRBJ2-1; 8 bases are shared with TRBD2. This CDR3 region has 20 residues. Germline assignment: CDR1 MRHNA and CDR2 SNTAGT. V lost 7 bases to trimming and J lost 0 bases; unmatched junction nucleotides: 20. The CDR3 reads CASNKPGLDPGSYSYNEQFF. DNA of the CDR3: TGTGCCAGCAATAAACCGGGACTAGATCCCGGATCCTACTCCTACAATGAGCAGTTCTTC.

V usage is TRBV12-3 or TRBV12-4 and J usage is TRBJ1-5; D is unclear. Deletions cut 5 bases from V and 5 bases from J, with 7 bases between. The CDR3 runs to 12 residues. Written as DNA, the CDR3 is TGTGCCAGCAGTCCCACAGATCAGCCCCAGCATTTT. Protein: CASSPTDQPQHF.

The rearrangement uses TRBV3-1 (or the pseudogene TRBV3-2) and TRBJ2-1, with D perhaps TRBD2 (6 bases). This CDR3 has 15 amino acids. V was cut by 7 bases and J by 0 bases, with 13 bases left in between. CDR1 and CDR2 from the germline V gene are LGHDT and YNNKEL (reference sequence). CDR3 DNA sequence: TGTGCCAGCAAGGAGGGAGGCTACTCCTACAATGAGCAGTTCTTC. Translation: CASKEGGYSYNEQFF.

The rearrangement uses TRBV30 and TRBJ1-6; TRBD1 agrees at 9 bases. This CDR3 spans 14 amino acids. V was pared by 3 bases and J by 8 bases, with 5 bases of the junction left unmatched. Germline V lookup: CDR1 GTSNPN, CDR2 SVGIG (reference sequence). In DNA, the CDR3 is TGTGCCTGGAGAATGACAGGGGGTGATTCACCCCTCCACTTT. Residues: CAWRMTGGDSPLHF.

This chain links TRBV7-6 with TRBJ1-2; TRBD1 aligns across 8 bases. V dropped 1 base and J dropped 9; count of bases not matched to a gene: 4. CDR1 is SGHVS, CDR2 FNYEAQ, per germline. This CDR3 is 13 amino acids long. The CDR3 loop reads CASSLVAGGRYTF. CDR3 in DNA: TGTGCCAGCAGCTTAGTGGCAGGGGGCCGCTACACCTTC.

The V and J genes are TRBV5-4 and TRBJ2-5, with TRBD1 as a possible D gene (6 bases). Germline CDR1 reads SGHNT; CDR2 reads YYREEE (reference sequence). The CDR3 spans 14 residues. With 4 bases removed from V and 3 bases from J, the gap between germline ends came to 13 bases. The CDR3 DNA reads TGTGCCAGCAGCCCCCGGGACACCGAAGAGACCCAGTACTTC. Protein sequence: CASSPRDTEETQYF.

This clone was recorded only once. The gene calls are TRBV30 and TRBJ1-2; D is ambiguous. The CDR3 contains 10 residues. Trimming stripped 3 bases from V and 6 bases from J, with 5 bases between. Looked up from germline, CDR1 is GTSNPN and CDR2 is SVGIG (reference sequence). In DNA, the CDR3 is TGTGCCTGGAGGGGCCATGGCTACACCTTC. This translates into CAWRGHGYTF.

The rearrangement links TRBV4-3 to TRBJ2-7; 9 bases align to TRBD2. This CDR3 has 13 residues. Germline assignment: CDR1 LGHNA and CDR2 YSLEER. Trimming took 4 bases from V and 2 from J; bases not matched to a gene: 0. CDR3: CASSPSGTYEQYF. As DNA, the CDR3 is TGCGCCAGCAGCCCTAGCGGGACCTACGAGCAGTACTTC.

The chain recombines TRBV10-2 with TRBJ1-6; 7 bases are a match to TRBD1. Trimming at V came to 5 bases and at J to 7 bases, leaving 14 bases not matched to a gene. The CDR3 consists of 17 residues. Looked up from germline, CDR1 is WSHSY and CDR2 is SAAADI. The DNA of the CDR3 is TGCGCCAGCAGTAAACAAATTCCGGGACAGTTAAATTCACCCCTCCACTTT. This gives the protein CASSKQIPGQLNSPLHF.

This chain joins TRBV5-1 and TRBJ2-7; the match to TRBD1 covers 9 bases. CDR3 length: 15 residues. V was pared by 3 bases and J by 4 bases, with 8 bases of the junction left unmatched. CDR1 and CDR2 from the germline V gene are SGHRS and YFSETQ. This CDR3 is CASSSPGQGIYEQYF. The CDR3, as DNA: TGCGCCAGCAGCTCCCCGGGACAGGGAATATACGAGCAGTACTTC.

The chain combines TRBV5-1 with TRBJ1-2; TRBD1 aligns across 8 bases. The junction had 2 bases not matched to a gene; V was cut back by 4 bases and J by 0 bases. Germline CDR1 SGHRS, CDR2 YFSETQ. The CDR3 has 14 residues. In DNA form, the CDR3 reads TGCGCCAGCAGCGGACAGGGCACTAACTATGGCTACACCTTC. Encoded protein: CASSGQGTNYGYTF. The variable domain in full, with the rest retrieved from reference TRBV5-1 and TRBJ1-2, is KAGVTQTPRYLIKTRGQQVTLSCSPISGHRSVSWYQQTPGQGLQFLFEYFSETQRNKGNFPGRFSGRQFSNSRSEMNVSTLELGDSALYLCASSGQGTNYGYTFGSGTRLTVV.

This sequence joins TRBV29-1 and TRBJ2-3; maybe TRBD1 (5 bases). Deletions cut 5 bases from V and 3 bases from J, with 24 bases between. This CDR3 spans 17 amino acids. The germline gives CDR1 SQVTM, CDR2 ANQGSEA. The CDR3 region has the DNA TGCAGCGTTTGGCCGTCGGGTTGGGGCATTGGTACAGATACGCAGTATTTT. Amino acids: CSVWPSGWGIGTDTQYF.

This rearrangement joins TRBV7-2 to TRBJ1-6, with D maybe TRBD1 (5 bases). CDR3 size: 17 residues. V shed 5 bases and J shed 0 bases, with 14 bases lying between them. Germline CDR1 is SGHTA and CDR2 is FQGNSA. CDR3 sequence reads: CASSVTGASSYNSPLHF. For the CDR3, the DNA is TGTGCCAGCAGCGTAACAGGTGCCAGCTCCTATAATTCACCCCTCCACTTT.

V and J are TRBV11-2 and TRBJ1-2; D remains unclear. V was shortened by 0 bases and J by 2 bases, with 10 bases between the two germline ends. The CDR3 runs to 15 residues. Per the germline V gene, CDR1 is SGHAT and CDR2 is FQNNGV. CDR3 residues: CASSLDGLLNYGYTF. The CDR3 DNA is TGTGCCAGCAGCTTAGATGGACTATTGAACTATGGCTACACCTTC.

The chain links TRBV30 to TRBJ1-1; D is possibly TRBD1 (5 bases). Trimming pared 3 bases from V and 0 bases from J, leaving 5 bases between. The CDR3 has 12 residues. Germline CDR1 and CDR2: GTSNPN and SVGIG (reference sequence). The CDR3 protein is CAWRQVNTEAFF. DNA for the CDR3: TGTGCCTGGAGACAGGTGAACACTGAAGCTTTCTTT. The entire variable domain, with the rest obtained from reference TRBV30 and TRBJ1-1, is as follows: SQTIHQWPATLVQPVGSPLSLECTVEGTSNPNLYWYRQAAGRGLQLLFYSVGIGQISSEVPQNLSASRPQDRQFILSSKKLLLSDSGFYLCAWRQVNTEAFFGQGTRLTVV.

The chain is built from TRBV11-2 and TRBJ2-3; no reliable D call. CDR1 SGHAT and CDR2 FQNNGV come from the germline V gene. V lost 3 bases and J lost 4, with 8 bases in between. The CDR3 has 13 amino acids. The CDR3 region has the DNA TGTGCCAGCAGCTTGAGAGGTCCAGATACGCAGTATTTT. It is translated as CASSLRGPDTQYF. Using reference TRBV11-2 and TRBJ2-3 for the parts outside the CDR3, the full variable domain is EAGVAQSPRYKIIEKRQSVAFWCNPISGHATLYWYQQILGQGPKLLIQFQNNGVVDDSQLPKDRFSAERLKGVDSTLKIQPAKLEDSAVYLCASSLRGPDTQYFGPGTRLTVL.

This clone was recorded once. The chain recombines TRBV18 with TRBJ1-2; tentative D call: TRBD1 (6 bases). The CDR3 is 15 residues long. Germline V gene sequence: CDR1 KGHSH, CDR2 LQKENI. Trimming stripped 4 bases from V and 6 bases from J, with 18 bases between. For the CDR3, the DNA is TGTGCCAGCTCACAAAACAGGGAAACAAGGGATGGCTACACCTTC. Its protein is CASSQNRETRDGYTF.

This clone was recorded once. The V and J genes are TRBV9 and TRBJ2-5; D is undetermined. This CDR3 region has 14 residues. V lost 0 bases and J 0 bases, leaving 6 bases between the germline ends. The germline V gene encodes CDR1 SGDLS and CDR2 YYNGEE. Written as DNA, the CDR3 is TGTGCCAGCAGCGTAGACCTAAACCAAGAGACCCAGTACTTC. It translates to CASSVDLNQETQYF.